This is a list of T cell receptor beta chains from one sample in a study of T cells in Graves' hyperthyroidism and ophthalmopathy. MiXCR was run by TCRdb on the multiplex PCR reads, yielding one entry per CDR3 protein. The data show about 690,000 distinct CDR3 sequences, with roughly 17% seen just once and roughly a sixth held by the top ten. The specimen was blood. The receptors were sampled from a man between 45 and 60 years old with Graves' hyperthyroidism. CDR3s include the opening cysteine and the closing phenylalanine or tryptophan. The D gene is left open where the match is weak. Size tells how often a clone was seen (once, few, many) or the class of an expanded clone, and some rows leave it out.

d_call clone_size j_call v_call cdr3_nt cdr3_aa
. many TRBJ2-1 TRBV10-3 TGTGCCATCAGCCGGGAGTCCGGCAATGAGCAGTTCTTC CAISRESGNEQFF
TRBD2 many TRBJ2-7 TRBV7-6 TGTGCCAGCAGCTGGGGGGGAAGCTCCTACGAGCAGTACTTC CASSWGGSSYEQYF
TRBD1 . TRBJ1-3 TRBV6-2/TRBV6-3 TGTGCCAGCAGTGTAACAGGGGGTGGTGGAAACACCATATATTTT CASSVTGGGGNTIYF
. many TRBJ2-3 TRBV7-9 TGTGCCAGCAGCCCCAAGGATCCAGATACGCAGTATTTT CASSPKDPDTQYF
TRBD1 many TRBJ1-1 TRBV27 TGTGCCAGCAGGCAGGGGGAGGATACTGAAGCTTTCTTT CASRQGEDTEAFF
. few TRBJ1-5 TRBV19 TGTGCCAGTAGATCGGACAGTTATAGCAATCAGCCCCAGCATTTT CASRSDSYSNQPQHF
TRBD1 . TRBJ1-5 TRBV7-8 TGTGCCAGCAGCGAAAGGACAGGGTTAACTTCCAATCAGCCCCAGCATTTT CASSERTGLTSNQPQHF
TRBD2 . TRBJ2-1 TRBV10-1 TGCGCCAGCAGTGAGTCGTACGGCGGGAGAGTGTATGAGCAGCTCTTC CASSESYGGRVYEQLF
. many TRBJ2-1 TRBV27 TGTGCCAGGGGGGACTCCTACAATGAGCAGTTCTTC CARGDSYNEQFF
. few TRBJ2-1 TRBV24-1 TGTGCCACCAGATCCCACGAACGGTTCTTC CATRSHERFF
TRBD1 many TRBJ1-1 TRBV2 TGTGCCAGCAGTACCTGGTTGACAGGGGAGTCCACTGAAGCTTTCTTT CASSTWLTGESTEAFF